This TCR beta chain was obtained from a study of cytomegalovirus exposure and HLA in healthy donors. Study-wide results and limits: The authors later linked a missense DCLRE1C variant to TCR beta V- and J-gene trimming. Indistinguishable V segments, including TRBV6-2 and TRBV6-3, were excluded. Based on reports, TCR beta sequences accurately predicted HLA-A and HLA-B alleles for most subjects. Researchers reported in a later analysis that common viral pathogens appeared linked to several top clusters.

The primer mix had 60 Vbeta and 13 Jbeta primers. Measured with immunoSEQ multiplex PCR; TCRdb has only the in-frame clones, and not every one. The top ten clones hold approximately 10% of a sample with 89,000 or so clones, around 75% of them seen once. Comments on this clone: Antigen: not known.

V shed 0 bases and J shed 4 bases, with 12 bases lying between them. The CDR3 contains 15 residues. Germline V gene lookup returns CDR1 LGHNA and CDR2 YNFKEQ. The receptor was isolated from a man between 18 and 29 years old in good health and CMV-seropositive. The sequenced sample consisted of PBMCs. The rearrangement joins TRBV4-2 to TRBJ1-1, with D perhaps matching TRBD1 (6 bases). The CDR3 region is CASSQEPGASTEAFF. As DNA, the CDR3 is TGTGCCAGCAGCCAAGAACCAGGGGCGAGCACTGAAGCTTTCTTT.